This TCR beta chain is from a study of T cells after yellow fever vaccination. TCRdb re-analysed the 5' RACE reads in MiXCR, keeping a single row per CDR3 protein. The sample lists roughly 70,000 distinct CDR3 sequences, over 7.5% seen once, with more than 35% in the top ten. Study observations and caveats: Some clonotypes were seen in both the CD4 and the CD8 compartments. These made up a small share and likely arose from convergent recombination.

This clonotype was counted many times. Its antigen is unidentified. This clonotype originated in a man aged 30 to 45 who received the YFV17D yellow fever vaccine. Sample: CD8+ T cells sorted from PBMCs, taken on the day of the yellow fever booster vaccination.

The CDR3 coding sequence is TGTGCCAGCAGCTTGGTGGGGCTAGCGGGAGGACATCTTACAGATACGCAGTATTTT. Its translation: CASSLVGLAGGHLTDTQYF. The chain is built from TRBV5-7 and TRBJ2-3; 11 positions match TRBD2. TRBV5-7 carries the ORF label, with uncertain function. The V segment lost 0 bases and the J segment 3 bases; nucleotides outside the gene matches: 12. CDR3 length: 19 amino acids.